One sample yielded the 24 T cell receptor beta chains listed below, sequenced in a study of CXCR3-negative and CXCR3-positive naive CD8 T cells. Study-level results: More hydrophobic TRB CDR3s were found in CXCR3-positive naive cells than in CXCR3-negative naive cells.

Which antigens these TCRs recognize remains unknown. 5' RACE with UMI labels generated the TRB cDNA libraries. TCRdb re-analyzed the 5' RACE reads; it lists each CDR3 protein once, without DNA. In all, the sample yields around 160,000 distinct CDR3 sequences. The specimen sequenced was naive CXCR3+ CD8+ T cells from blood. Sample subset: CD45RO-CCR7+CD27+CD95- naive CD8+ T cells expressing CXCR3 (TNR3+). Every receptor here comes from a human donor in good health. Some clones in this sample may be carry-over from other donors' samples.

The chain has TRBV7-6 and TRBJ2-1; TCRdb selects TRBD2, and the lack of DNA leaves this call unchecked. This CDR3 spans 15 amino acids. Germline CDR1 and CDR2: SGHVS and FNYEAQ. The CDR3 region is CASSPGLAGRNEQSF. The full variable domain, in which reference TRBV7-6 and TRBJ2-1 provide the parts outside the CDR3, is GAGVSQSPRYKVTKRGQDVALRCDPISGHVSLYWYRQALGQGPEFLTYFNYEAQQDKSGLPNDRFSAERPEGSISTLTIQRTEQRDSAMYRCASSPGLAGRNEQSFGPGTRLTVL.

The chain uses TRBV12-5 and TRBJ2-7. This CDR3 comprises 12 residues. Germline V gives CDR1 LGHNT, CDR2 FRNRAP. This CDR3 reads CASGYPSYEQYF. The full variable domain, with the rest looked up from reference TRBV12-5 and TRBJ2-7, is DARVTQTPRHKVTEMGQEVTMRCQPILGHNTVFWYRQTMMQGLELLAYFRNRAPLDDSGMPKDRFSAEMPDATLATLKIQPSEPRDSAVYFCASGYPSYEQYFGPGTRLTVT.

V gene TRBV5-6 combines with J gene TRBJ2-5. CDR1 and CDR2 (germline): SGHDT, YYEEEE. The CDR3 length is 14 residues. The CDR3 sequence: CASSWDRGVETQYF.

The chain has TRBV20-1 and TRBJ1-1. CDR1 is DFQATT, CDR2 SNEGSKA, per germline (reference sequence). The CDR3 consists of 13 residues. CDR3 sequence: CSARGALNTEAFF.

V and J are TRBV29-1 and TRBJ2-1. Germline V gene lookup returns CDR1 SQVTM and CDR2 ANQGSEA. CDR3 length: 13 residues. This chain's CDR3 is CSVEDPRYNEQFF.

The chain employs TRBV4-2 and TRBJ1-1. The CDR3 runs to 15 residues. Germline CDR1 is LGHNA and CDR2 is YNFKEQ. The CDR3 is CASSQETTVNTEAFF.

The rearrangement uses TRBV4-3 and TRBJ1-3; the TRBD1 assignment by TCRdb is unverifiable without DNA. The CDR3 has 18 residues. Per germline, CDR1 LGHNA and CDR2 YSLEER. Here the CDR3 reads CASSQDAPPFPSGNTIYF.

CDR3 sequence reads: CASSQSFRVSTDTQYF. This chain links TRBV23-1 with TRBJ2-3; the TCRdb call, TRBD1, lacks DNA for checking. TRBV23-1 is an open reading frame, and its role is uncertain. The CDR3 is 16 residues long.

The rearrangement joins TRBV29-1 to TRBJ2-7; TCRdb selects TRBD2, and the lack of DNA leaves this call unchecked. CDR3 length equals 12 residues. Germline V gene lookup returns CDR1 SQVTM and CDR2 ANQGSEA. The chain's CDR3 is CSELRDQYEQYF.

CDR3 sequence reads: CASSLDNNGEQFF. The V gene is TRBV7-9, the J gene TRBJ2-1. CDR3 size: 13 residues. The germline CDR1 and CDR2 sequences are SEHNR and FQNEAQ (reference sequence). The full variable domain, rest sourced from reference TRBV7-9 and TRBJ2-1, is DTGVSQNPRHKITKRGQNVTFRCDPISEHNRLYWYRQTLGQGPEFLTYFQNEAQLEKSRLLSDRFSAERPKGSFSTLEIQRTEQGDSAMYLCASSLDNNGEQFFGPGTRLTVL.

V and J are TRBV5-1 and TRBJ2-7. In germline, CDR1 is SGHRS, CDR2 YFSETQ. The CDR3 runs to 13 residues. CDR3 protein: CASSQSLDYEQYF.

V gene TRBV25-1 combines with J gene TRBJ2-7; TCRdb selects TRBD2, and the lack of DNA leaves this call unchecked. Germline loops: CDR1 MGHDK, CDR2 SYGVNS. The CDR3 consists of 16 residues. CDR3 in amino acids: CASSGLAGLSSYEQYF.

CDR3: CSVEERGQANEKLFF. The chain employs TRBV29-1 and TRBJ1-4; TCRdb designates TRBD1, a call that cannot be tested without DNA. The germline CDR1 and CDR2 sequences are SQVTM and ANQGSEA. CDR3 size: 15 residues.

Here the CDR3 reads CASSFSGQGRHNEQFF. The chain links TRBV5-5 to TRBJ2-1; TCRdb names TRBD1, which stays unverified in the absence of DNA. Per germline, CDR1 SGHKS and CDR2 YYEKEE (reference sequence). The CDR3 spans 16 residues.

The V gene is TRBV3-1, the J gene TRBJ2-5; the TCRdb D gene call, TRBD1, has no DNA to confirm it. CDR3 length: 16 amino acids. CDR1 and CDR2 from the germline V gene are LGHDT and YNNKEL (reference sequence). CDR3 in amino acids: CASSPDRGSGEETQYF.

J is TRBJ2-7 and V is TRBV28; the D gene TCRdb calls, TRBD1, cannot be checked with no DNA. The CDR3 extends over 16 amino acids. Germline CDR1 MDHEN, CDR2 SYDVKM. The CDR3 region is CASSLFSGQGGLEQYF.

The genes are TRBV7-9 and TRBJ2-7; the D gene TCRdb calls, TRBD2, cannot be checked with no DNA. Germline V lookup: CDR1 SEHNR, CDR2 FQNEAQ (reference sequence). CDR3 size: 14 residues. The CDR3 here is CASSTSGGAEEQYF.

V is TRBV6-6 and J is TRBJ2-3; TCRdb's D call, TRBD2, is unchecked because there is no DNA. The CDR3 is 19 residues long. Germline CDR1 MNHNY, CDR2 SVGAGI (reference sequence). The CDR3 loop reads CASSHLFWTSGRETDTQYF.

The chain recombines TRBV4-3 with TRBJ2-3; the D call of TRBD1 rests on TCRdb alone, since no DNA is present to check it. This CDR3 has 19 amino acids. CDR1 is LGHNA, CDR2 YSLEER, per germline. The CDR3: CASSQDRPGGACSTDTQYF.

CDR3 protein: CAWRGSSYEQYF. V gene TRBV30 combines with J gene TRBJ2-7. The CDR3 is made up of 12 amino acids. Germline assignment: CDR1 GTSNPN and CDR2 SVGIG (reference sequence).

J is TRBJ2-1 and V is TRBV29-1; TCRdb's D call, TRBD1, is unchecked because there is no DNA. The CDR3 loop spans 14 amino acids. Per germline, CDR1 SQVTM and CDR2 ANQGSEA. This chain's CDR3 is CSAWTGGIENEQFF.

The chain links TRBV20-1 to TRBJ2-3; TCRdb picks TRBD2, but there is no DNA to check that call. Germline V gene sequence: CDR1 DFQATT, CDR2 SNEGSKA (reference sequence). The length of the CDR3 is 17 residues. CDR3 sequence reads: CSAGRPPGLAGPDTQYF.

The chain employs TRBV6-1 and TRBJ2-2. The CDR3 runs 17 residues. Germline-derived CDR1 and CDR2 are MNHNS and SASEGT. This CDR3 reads CASSESRLQTNTGELFF.

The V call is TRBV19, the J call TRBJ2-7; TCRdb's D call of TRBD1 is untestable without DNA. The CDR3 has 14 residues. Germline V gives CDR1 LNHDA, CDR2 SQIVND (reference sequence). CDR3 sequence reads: CASTPGTGNYEQYF.